A selection of T cell receptor beta chains follows, all from one sample in a study of T cells in Graves' hyperthyroidism and ophthalmopathy. One entry per CDR3 protein, called by TCRdb with MiXCR from the multiplex PCR reads. The sample carries hundreds of thousands of distinct CDR3 sequences, around 39% recorded once. Sequencing was carried out using blood. The receptors stem from a man aged 18 to 30 with Graves' hyperthyroidism. Both conserved end residues are part of each CDR3. D genes are given only for firm matches. Clone size is given for some rows only: seen once, a few or many times, or a class if the clone is expanded.

d_call j_call v_call clone_size cdr3_aa cdr3_nt
- TRBJ1-1 TRBV12-3/TRBV12-4 - CASTHLGGRGEAFF TGTGCCAGCACCCATCTTGGGGGGCGGGGTGAAGCTTTCTTT
- TRBJ1-1 TRBV29-1 - CSQARDTEAFF TGCAGCCAGGCACGGGACACTGAAGCTTTCTTT
- TRBJ2-7 TRBV29-1 - CSVEDDGYEQYF TGCAGCGTTGAAGACGACGGGTATGAGCAGTACTTC
TRBD1 TRBJ1-5 TRBV5-1 - CASSLRAGGGNQPQHF TGCGCCAGCAGCTTGCGGGCAGGGGGGGGCAATCAGCCCCAGCATTTT
- TRBJ1-1 TRBV10-3 - CAITGTEAFF TGTGCCATCACTGGGACTGAAGCTTTCTTT
- TRBJ1-2 TRBV29-1 - CSANSAGLYTF TGCAGCGCCAACTCCGCAGGATTGTACACCTTC
- TRBJ1-1 TRBV7-9 - CASSLAQREDTEAFF TGTGCCAGCAGCTTGGCTCAACGGGAGGACACTGAAGCTTTCTTT
- TRBJ1-6 TRBV2 - CASSYSGGKNSPLHF TGTGCCAGCAGTTACTCGGGGGGCAAGAATTCACCCCTCCACTTT
TRBD1 TRBJ1-1 TRBV5-4 few CASSLRQGHTEAFF TGTGCCAGCAGCTTGAGACAGGGACACACTGAAGCTTTCTTT
- TRBJ2-7 TRBV19 - CASSAAGLVYEQYF TGTGCCAGTAGTGCCGCGGGACTGGTCTACGAGCAGTACTTC
- TRBJ1-1 TRBV7-2 - CASGSGQNTEAFF TGTGCCAGCGGCTCGGGACAGAACACTGAAGCTTTCTTT
- TRBJ1-5 TRBV6-1 few CASSDQGGANQPQHF TGTGCCAGCAGTGATCAAGGGGGGGCCAATCAGCCCCAGCATTTT